A selection of T cell receptor beta chains follows, all from one sample in a study of cytomegalovirus exposure and HLA in healthy donors. Clones were read by immunoSEQ multiplex PCR, and TCRdb kept only the in-frame ones, dropping some. The sample contains about 82,000 clones, approximately 90% of which appear only once. Sequencing input: PBMCs. These receptors originate from a man between 18 and 29 years old in good health and CMV-seronegative. Each CDR3 is given with its conserved first and last residue. Fields, in order: clone size, J gene, V gene, D gene, CDR3 DNA, CDR3 protein. A D gene is named only where the DNA matches it firmly. For some rows the clone size is stated as once, few or many, or as a class when expanded; others skip it.

.	TRBJ2-7	TRBV29-1	.	TGCAGCGTTGGACTAGGAATTGTGCAGTACTTC	CSVGLGIVQYF
.	TRBJ1-2	TRBV11-2	.	TGTGCCAGCAGCTTAGTTCAGGGAACGGATGGCTACACCTTC	CASSLVQGTDGYTF
.	TRBJ2-1	TRBV4-1	.	TGCGCCAGCAGCCAATTGGGGAGCTCCTACAATGAGCAGTTCTTC	CASSQLGSSYNEQFF
.	TRBJ2-7	TRBV2	.	TGTGCCAGCAGTTCAAACTTAGAGCAGTACTTC	CASSSNLEQYF
.	TRBJ2-5	TRBV5-1	TRBD1	TGCGCCAGCAGCGCTACCGGGACAGGCGACTATGAGACCCAGTACTTC	CASSATGTGDYETQYF
.	TRBJ1-1	TRBV7-2	.	TGTGCCAGCAGCTCCGACAGCCCGTCAGCTTTCTTT	CASSSDSPSAFF
.	TRBJ1-5	TRBV6-5	.	TGTGCCAGCAGTCTTTTTAGCAATCAGCCCCAGCATTTT	CASSLFSNQPQHF
few	TRBJ2-7	TRBV5-1	TRBD2	TGCGCCAGCAGCTTGGCACGGCGGGAGGATATCTCCTACGAGCAGTACTTC	CASSLARREDISYEQYF
.	TRBJ1-1	TRBV6-1	.	TGTGCCAGCAGAGTCGTGCCCGTGGGGGGAACTGAAGCTTTCTTT	CASRVVPVGGTEAFF
.	TRBJ2-7	TRBV5-1	TRBD1	TGCGCCAGCAGCCAGACCGCCGGGACAGGGGCCTACGAGCAGTACTTC	CASSQTAGTGAYEQYF
.	TRBJ2-2	TRBV5-5	.	TGTGCCAGCAGCTCAGTCACCGGGGAGCTGTTTTTT	CASSSVTGELFF
.	TRBJ1-4	TRBV7-9	TRBD1	TGTGCCAGCAGCCTTAACAGGGGAACTAATGAAAAACTGTTTTTT	CASSLNRGTNEKLFF
.	TRBJ2-1	TRBV5-4	TRBD2	TGTGCCAGCAGCTCCCCTAGCGGGAGCCGCGATGAGCAGTTCTTC	CASSSPSGSRDEQFF
.	TRBJ2-7	TRBV6-6	TRBD2	TGTGCCAGCAGGTCAAGCGGGAGATTGGCCTACGAGCAGTACTTC	CASRSSGRLAYEQYF
.	TRBJ2-3	TRBV30	.	TGTGCCTGGAGTGGCGGACTTTTCACAGATACGCAGTATTTT	CAWSGGLFTDTQYF
.	TRBJ2-7	TRBV4-3	TRBD1	TGCGCCAGCAGCCACGGACAGGGAGAGTCCTACGAGCAGTACTTC	CASSHGQGESYEQYF
.	TRBJ2-1	TRBV19	.	TGTGCCAGTAGTATTACTCGGGGGAACAATGAGCAGTTCTTC	CASSITRGNNEQFF
.	TRBJ1-2	TRBV4-3	TRBD1	TGCGCCAGCAGCCACCCGATAGCAGGGGGCTATGGAGGCTACACCTTC	CASSHPIAGGYGGYTF
once	TRBJ2-1	TRBV30	TRBD2	TGTGCCTGGAGTCGATCGGGACTACCACTGAGCAATGAGCAGTTCTTC	CAWSRSGLPLSNEQFF
.	TRBJ2-5	TRBV5-5	.	TGTGCCAGCAGCTTGGTCCAGAGAGGCCAAGAGACCCAGTACTTC	CASSLVQRGQETQYF
.	TRBJ2-7	TRBV6-5	TRBD1	TGTGCCAGCAGTGGGGACAGGGCCCACGAGCAGTACTTC	CASSGDRAHEQYF
.	TRBJ1-2	TRBV19	.	TGTGCCAGTAGTATGGAAACAGCCAGCCGGTATGGCTACACCTTC	CASSMETASRYGYTF
.	TRBJ2-7	TRBV5-1	TRBD1	TGCGCCAGCAGCTTGTGGGGGGCCGGGACAGGGACCTACGAGCAGTACTTC	CASSLWGAGTGTYEQYF
few	TRBJ2-2	TRBV5-4	.	TGTGCCAGCAGCCGTGACTCCACCGGGGAGCTGTTTTTT	CASSRDSTGELFF
.	TRBJ2-5	TRBV5-1	TRBD1	TGCGCCAGCAGCCGGCCCGGGACAGGGGAAGAGACCCAGTACTTC	CASSRPGTGEETQYF
few	TRBJ1-2	TRBV28	TRBD1	TGTGCCAGCAGTTCGACAGGGGGCGGAGGCTACACCTTC	CASSSTGGGGYTF
.	TRBJ2-7	TRBV29-1	.	TGCAGCGCGAAGGAGGACGGACTATACGAGCAGTACTTC	CSAKEDGLYEQYF
.	TRBJ2-1	TRBV19	TRBD2	TGTGCCAGTAGATCGTCGACTAGCGGGAGGACCCACAATGAGCAGTTCTTC	CASRSSTSGRTHNEQFF
.	TRBJ1-1	TRBV9	.	TGTGCCAGCAGCGCCCAAGGTGCGGGAGCTTTCTTT	CASSAQGAGAFF
.	TRBJ2-3	TRBV7-6	TRBD2	TGTGCCAGCAGCCCCCTACCTAGCGGGAGGAGACCAGATACGCAGTATTTT	CASSPLPSGRRPDTQYF
once	TRBJ2-3	TRBV11-2	.	TGTGCCAGCAGCGAAGCGGGTAGCACAGATACGCAGTATTTT	CASSEAGSTDTQYF
.	TRBJ1-2	TRBV28	.	TGTGCCACCAGATCGGGGGAGAGCTATGGCTACACCTTC	CATRSGESYGYTF
once	TRBJ2-7	TRBV4-3	TRBD1	TGCGCCAGCAGCCAACAACAGGGGGTACGCTACGAGCAGTACTTC	CASSQQQGVRYEQYF
.	TRBJ1-1	TRBV2	TRBD1	TGTGCCAGCAGTGCCCCAGGGGGCGGCGGTGGCACTGAAGCTTTCTTT	CASSAPGGGGGTEAFF
.	TRBJ2-7	TRBV6-1	.	TGTGCCAGCAGCCGGACAAGGGACTACGAGCAGTACTTC	CASSRTRDYEQYF
few	TRBJ1-4	TRBV6-1	TRBD1	TGTGCCAGCAGTGAAAGGGGGCCGATTAATGAAAAACTGTTTTTT	CASSERGPINEKLFF
.	TRBJ1-2	TRBV27	.	TGTGCCAGCAGTGACAGAATAGGTGGCTACACCTTC	CASSDRIGGYTF
.	TRBJ2-7	TRBV15	TRBD2	TGTGCCACCAGCAGAGGAGGGACTAGCTACGAGCAGTACTTC	CATSRGGTSYEQYF
once	TRBJ2-2	TRBV6-1	.	TGTGCCAGCACCTCCAGCAGGCGGGACACCGGGGAGCTGTTTTTT	CASTSSRRDTGELFF
.	TRBJ2-1	TRBV9	TRBD2	TGTGCCAGCAGCGCTACCCTCGGGGAGCGGGAGACTAGAAATGAGCAGTTCTTC	CASSATLGERETRNEQFF
.	TRBJ2-7	TRBV19	TRBD1	TGTGCCAGTAGTTTCTTCCACGGGACAGGGGGGACCTACGAGCAGTACTTC	CASSFFHGTGGTYEQYF
.	TRBJ2-4	TRBV27	.	TGTGCCAGCAGCCAGAATACCAGACACCCCTTAGCCAAAAACATTCAGTACTTC	CASSQNTRHPLAKNIQYF
few	TRBJ2-1	TRBV11-2	TRBD2	TGTGCCAGCAGCTTACTAGCGGGACCGAGCTCCTACAATGAGCAGTTCTTC	CASSLLAGPSSYNEQFF
.	TRBJ2-5	TRBV5-4	.	TGTGCCAGCAGTACATTTAAAACAGGGTTGGAGACCCAGTACTTC	CASSTFKTGLETQYF
.	TRBJ2-7	TRBV27	.	TGTGCCAGCAGTTTATCGGGGCCACCCTACGAGCAGTACTTC	CASSLSGPPYEQYF
.	TRBJ2-7	TRBV7-6	.	TGTGCCAGCAGCCCCGGACAGACTACCTACGAGCAGTACTTC	CASSPGQTTYEQYF